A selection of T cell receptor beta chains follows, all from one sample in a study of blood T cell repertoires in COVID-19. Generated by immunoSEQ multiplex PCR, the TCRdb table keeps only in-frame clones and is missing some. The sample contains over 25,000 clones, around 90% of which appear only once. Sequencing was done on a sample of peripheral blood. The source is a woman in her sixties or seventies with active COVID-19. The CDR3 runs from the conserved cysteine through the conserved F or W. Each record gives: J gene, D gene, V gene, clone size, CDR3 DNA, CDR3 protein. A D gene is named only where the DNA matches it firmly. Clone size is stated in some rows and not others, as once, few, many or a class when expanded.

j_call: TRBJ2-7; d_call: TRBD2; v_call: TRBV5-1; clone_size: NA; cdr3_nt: TGCGCCAGCAGCTTGACTAGCGGGATAATTGCCGACGAGCAGTACTTC; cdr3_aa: CASSLTSGIIADEQYF
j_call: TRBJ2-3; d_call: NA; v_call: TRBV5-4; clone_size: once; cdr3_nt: TGTGCCAGCAGCTTGGCCCAAGGTAGCGTGGATACGCAGTATTTT; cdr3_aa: CASSLAQGSVDTQYF
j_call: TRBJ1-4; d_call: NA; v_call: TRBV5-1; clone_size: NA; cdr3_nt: TGCGCCAGCAGCTTGGAGGGGAGGCCAAGTGAAAAACTGTTTTTT; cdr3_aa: CASSLEGRPSEKLFF
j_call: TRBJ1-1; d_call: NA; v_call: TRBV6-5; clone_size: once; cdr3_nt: TGTGCCAGCAGCCAGGCCAGGGACACTGAAGCTTTCTTT; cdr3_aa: CASSQARDTEAFF
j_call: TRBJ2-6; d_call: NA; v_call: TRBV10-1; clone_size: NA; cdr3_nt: TGCGCCAGCAGTGCCTCCTCTGGGGCCAACGTCCTGACTTTC; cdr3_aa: CASSASSGANVLTF
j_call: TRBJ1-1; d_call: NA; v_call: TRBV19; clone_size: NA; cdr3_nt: TGTGCCAGTAGTATCGCGGGGGGTGAAGCTTTCTTT; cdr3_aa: CASSIAGGEAFF
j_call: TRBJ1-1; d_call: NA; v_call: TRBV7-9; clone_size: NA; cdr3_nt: TGTGCCAGCAGCTTACAGGGCTTTCCTGAAGCTTTCTTT; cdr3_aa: CASSLQGFPEAFF
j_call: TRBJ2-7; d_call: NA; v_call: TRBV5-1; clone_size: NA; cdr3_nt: TGCGCCAGCCACCCCGGGGATGGGAGCTCGGACGAGCAGTACTTC; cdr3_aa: CASHPGDGSSDEQYF
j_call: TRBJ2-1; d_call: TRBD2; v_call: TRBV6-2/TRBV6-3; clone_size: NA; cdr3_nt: TGTGCCAGCAGTCAGAGCGGGAGAGGAGGCCATGAGCAGTTCTTC; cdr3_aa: CASSQSGRGGHEQFF
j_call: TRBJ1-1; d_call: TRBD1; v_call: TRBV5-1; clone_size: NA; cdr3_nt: TGCGCCAGCAGCGACAGGGGAAACACTGAAGCTTTCTTT; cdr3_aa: CASSDRGNTEAFF
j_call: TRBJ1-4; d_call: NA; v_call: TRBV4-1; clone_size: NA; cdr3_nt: TGCGCCAGCAGCCCGATCGGGAGGGGCACTAATGAAAAACTGTTTTTT; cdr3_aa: CASSPIGRGTNEKLFF